This section outlines one T cell receptor (beta chain) sequence together with its context. Clones were sequenced by immunoSEQ multiplex PCR, and TCRdb holds only the in-frame ones, with some missing. The table lists more than 6,500 clones, around two thirds of them singletons. The germline gives CDR1 SEHNR, CDR2 FQNEAQ (reference sequence). This CDR3 is built from 15 residues. V lost 5 bases to trimming and J lost 7 bases; unmatched junction nucleotides: 10. Tumor or blood genomic DNA was sequenced, with inputs of about 550 ng to 6,004 ng. The sample comes from a study of T cells in tumors after PD-1 blockade.

The sequence came from a human donor with basal cell carcinoma. This chain uses TRBV7-9 with TRBJ1-2, with 10 bases that match TRBD1. The specimen comprised tumor tissue, sampled after anti-PD-1 treatment. The CDR3 DNA sequence: TGTGCCAGCAGCCACGTGGACAGGGGGACGAGTGGCTACACCTTC. This codes for CASSHVDRGTSGYTF.